What follows is one TCR beta chain and its context. Its antigen target is currently unknown. No qualities accompany the bases; no much larger clone lies one base away. This entry is derived from a study of blood T cell repertoires in COVID-19 (TCRdb year 2020). About the full investigation: Samples covering the acute and convalescent phases of COVID-19 were provided by collaborators in the United States, Italy and Spain. The repertoires were released in a freely available public database meant as a resource for research on the immune response to SARS-CoV-2. Where HLA class I and class II types were available, the types were taken from metadata supplied by the sample provider, not from assay-based typing. The dataset comprised deeply sampled blood TCRbeta repertoires from subjects exposed to, actively infected with, or recovered from COVID-19. The material from the prospective study consisted of cDNA or gDNA derived from T cells, B-cell-depleted T cells, or PBMCs. The sample metadata nearly always contained a de-identified subject ID, COVID-19 status, age in years and sex. Samples came from the ongoing ImmuneRACE study (first 160 participants) plus 1,254 subjects from 6 global collaborators. The paper's findings and limits, for the study overall: The quantity of clinical and demographic metadata differed by source and by participant and was supplied without curation.

Each collaborating institution followed its own protocols to collect whole blood in K2EDTA tubes. For TCRbeta analysis, collaborator samples were shipped as frozen whole blood, as isolated PBMCs, or as DNA extracted from either sample type. TCRbeta CDR3 regions were amplified from genomic DNA by means of the immunoSEQ Assay, a bias-controlled multiplex PCR. The published analysis was carried out like this. Within the assay, amplification of reference gene primers was used to estimate how many nucleated cells each sample contained. To quantify the absolute abundance of each unique TCRbeta CDR3 rearrangement, sequence reads were collapsed and filtered. Productive Simpson clonality was computed per sample as the square root of Simpson's diversity index over productive rearrangements. Entries here come from immuneACCESS through TCRdb and include only in-frame sequences with V and J called. Some clones fail to appear in such tables; in the studies checked, an unresolved V gene covers under half of the shortfall, and the cause of the remainder is unknown. V, J and clone size reflect that table, while D and trimming were determined from the DNA. Present in this sample are 100,000 to 150,000 clones, around 86% of which were seen just once. The biggest ten clones account for 12% of the sample.

The CDR3 sequence holds 14 residues, the cysteine and phenylalanine included. The DNA shown is the 42-base CDR3, in frame from base 1. For CDR1 and CDR2, the germline V gene lists MNHNS and SASEGT. V is clipped by 2 bases and J by 5 bases, and the sequence between their germline boundaries is 12 bases long. The chain is encoded by TRBV6-1 joined to TRBJ2-5; 5 matching bases give a weak D call of TRBD2. The receptor was isolated from a man aged 55 to 70 with acute or convalescent COVID-19. The sample taken for sequencing was peripheral blood. CDR3 reads: CASSELRGSETQYF. The DNA sequence reads TGTGCCAGCAGTGAACTTCGGGGTAGTGAGACCCAGTACTTC.